This T cell receptor (beta chain) was identified in a study of CD8 T cells in ankylosing spondylitis. General study points: Prior work had noted some motif variants in reactive arthritis blood and synovial fluid. Significant enrichment of disease-linked clones was reported in matched ankylosing spondylitis synovial fluid.

Quantitative 5'-RACE with molecular barcodes generated TCR beta libraries. MiXCR was run by TCRdb on the 5' RACE reads, yielding one entry per CDR3 protein. The sample shows about 64,000 distinct CDR3 sequences, 6.2% of them seen only once. This clonotype was detected ten times or more. Its matching antigen is unknown. The specimen was synovial fluid, either unsorted or a sorted T cell fraction (not recorded which). The source of this sequence is a male donor with ankylosing spondylitis.

As DNA, the CDR3 is TGTGCCAGCACTTGGGACAGGGGCGGCTACACCTTC. Protein product: CASTWDRGGYTF. The chain couples TRBV6-1 to TRBJ1-2; 10 nucleotides line up with TRBD1. Germline CDR1 is MNHNS and CDR2 is SASEGT. After removal of 7 bases from V and 8 bases from J, the junction contained 4 bases not matched to a gene. The CDR3 extends over 12 amino acids.